One T cell receptor beta chain is described in this entry. The method was immunoSEQ multiplex PCR; TCRdb's version includes in-frame clones alone and lacks a portion of them. Of approximately 89,000 clones in the sample, about nine tenths were seen once. The entry originates in a study of OX40 agonist ivuxolimab in advanced cancers. Study information: At 0.01 to 10 mg/kg, ivuxolimab was administered intravenously to patients every 2 weeks. Prior therapy, whether anti-PD-1, anti-PD-L1 or anti-CTLA-4, was allowed, and approximately 40% had some. Three patients showed partial responses: one hepatocellular carcinoma and two cutaneous melanoma cases.

After removal of 5 bases from V and 6 bases from J, the junction contained 4 bases not matched to a gene. The CDR3 runs 12 residues. Germline-derived CDR1 and CDR2 are LNHDA and SQIVND (reference sequence). The sequence derives from an adult with an advanced solid tumor such as melanoma, head and neck, liver or kidney cancer. The source material was CD4+ or CD8+ T cells sorted from blood, sampled in a trial of the OX40 agonist ivuxolimab. V and J are TRBV19 and TRBJ2-7, with 7 bases fitting TRBD2. The CDR3 reads CASSYSGGEQYF. DNA of the CDR3: TGTGCCAGTAGTTATTCGGGGGGCGAGCAGTACTTC.